This is a list of T cell receptor beta chains from one sample in a study of blood T cells in healthy people across ages. TCRdb analysed the 5' RACE reads with MiXCR anew, one entry per CDR3 protein. There are 540,000 or so distinct CDR3 sequences in the sample; 45% to 55% occur only once, and 20% to 25% lies in the top ten. Sequencing was done on a sample of blood. These receptors were obtained from an elderly man in good health. The conserved cysteine and the conserved F or W are not part of the CDR3 here.

V	J	CDR3
TRBV29-1	TRBJ2-3	SVGPGSDTQY
TRBV7-9	TRBJ1-2	ASSRGQSGNYGYT
TRBV6-6	TRBJ2-7	ASSYSPSGRAYEQY
TRBV20-1	TRBJ2-1	SARPRGREYEQF
TRBV9	TRBJ2-1	ASSGAVWGEQF
TRBV27	TRBJ2-1	ASSYPLAGGHVEQF
TRBV9	TRBJ2-1	ASSFNPSGRATNEQF
TRBV6-6	TRBJ2-6	ASGLGVGANVLT
TRBV29-1	TRBJ1-1	SVELWQYTEAF
TRBV6-6	TRBJ2-3	ASSPGWDTQY
TRBV2	TRBJ2-5	ASSGQGVRETQY
TRBV10-3	TRBJ2-7	AIRRDRDFYEQY
TRBV7-3	TRBJ2-3	ASSLTSARLGDTQY
TRBV13	TRBJ2-1	ASSRDRFHEQF
TRBV6-6	TRBJ2-5	ASSSPTGRVTQY
TRBV20-1	TRBJ2-3	SARGLAGTDTQY
TRBV4-1	TRBJ2-2	ASSQGLAGGHTGELF
TRBV5-5	TRBJ1-4	ASSLQGFNEKLF
TRBV10-3	TRBJ2-5	AISDLQGLGETQY
TRBV7-2	TRBJ1-5	ASSQAGTGVQPQH
TRBV4-3	NA	ASSQDTEGGGEQY
TRBV9	TRBJ2-3	ASSVATISTDTQY
TRBV6-2/TRBV6-3	TRBJ1-4	ASTTDTYEKLF
TRBV6-2/TRBV6-3	TRBJ2-3	ASSYGGVQDTQY
TRBV12-3/TRBV12-4	TRBJ1-2	ASRETGQGVGGYT
TRBV20-1	TRBJ2-1	SAISGTGLNEQF
TRBV6-2/TRBV6-3	TRBJ2-1	ASSYSNTGRTNEQF
TRBV6-5	TRBJ2-5	ASSFGGTQETQY
TRBV6-2/TRBV6-3	NA	ASRKQGMGETQY
TRBV27	TRBJ2-2	ASSLLRPGELF
TRBV29-1	TRBJ2-2	SGKGLNTGELF
TRBV3-1	TRBJ2-3	ASSQGGVGTQY
TRBV10-3	TRBJ2-7	AISESIVDIEY
TRBV3-1	TRBJ2-2	ASSQVGDSSNTGELF
TRBV12-3/TRBV12-4	TRBJ2-3	ASSTRATQY
TRBV6-5	NA	ASSYPPYNEQY
TRBV30	TRBJ2-1	AWSVGRGSEQF
TRBV25-1	TRBJ2-5	ASSDPGQSSETQY
TRBV7-9	TRBJ1-2	ASSPLGFGYT
TRBV4-2	TRBJ2-5	ASSQDRASATRVLEQY
TRBV15	TRBJ2-5	ATSGSKLAGEEETQY